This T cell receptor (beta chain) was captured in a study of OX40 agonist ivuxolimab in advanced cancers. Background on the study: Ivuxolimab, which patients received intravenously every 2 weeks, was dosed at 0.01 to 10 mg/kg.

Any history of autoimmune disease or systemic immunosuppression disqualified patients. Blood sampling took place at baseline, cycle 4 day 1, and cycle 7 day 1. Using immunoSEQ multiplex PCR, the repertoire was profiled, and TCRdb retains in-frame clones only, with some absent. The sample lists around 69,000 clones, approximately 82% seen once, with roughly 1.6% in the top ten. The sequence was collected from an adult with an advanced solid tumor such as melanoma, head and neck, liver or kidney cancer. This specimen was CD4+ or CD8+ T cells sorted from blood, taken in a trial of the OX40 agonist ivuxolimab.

The CDR3 DNA reads as TGTGCCAGCAGTGAAGCTAGCTCCTACGAGCAGTACTTC. It codes for CASSEASSYEQYF. The V call is TRBV6-1, the J call TRBJ2-5; D is unresolved. The J call is in doubt because the DNA end fits TRBJ2-7 better. This CDR3 is built from 13 residues. Germline V gives CDR1 MNHNS, CDR2 SASEGT.